The subject of this entry is one TCR beta chain. Its specificity is not known. The sample belongs to a study of Ad26.COV2.S vaccination and SARS-CoV-2 variants. Findings of the study overall: CD8+ and CD4+ T cells specific for spike reportedly responded with substantial breadth after vaccination. Measurement of non-spike TCR breadth gave similar results in vaccine and placebo recipients.

Profiled with immunoSEQ multiplex PCR; TCRdb holds only in-frame clones, not every one. The data show some 340,000 clones, just under 85% seen once. The CDR3 sequence is 15 residues long. V lost 4 bases, J lost 4 bases, and 8 bases stayed unmatched. Germline CDR1 reads MGHDK; CDR2 reads SYGVNS. The treatment denotes: around 19 received Ad26.COV2.S at low or high dose, single or two shots; a few received placebo; per-sample allocation not given. Material that was analyzed had been drawn on day 63 after the first vaccine or placebo injection. Ad26.COV2.S expressed prefusion-stabilized spike from the original Wuhan strain.

This sequence originates from a person between 18 and 60 years old who received the Ad26.COV2.S COVID-19 vaccine or a placebo. The chain uses TRBV25-1 and TRBJ2-5, with TRBD2 matching over 8 bases. The material sequenced was peripheral blood, taken in a trial of Ad26.COV2.S vaccine versus placebo. CDR3 in amino acids: CASSVGGGSRETQYF. The DNA for the CDR3 is TGTGCCAGCAGTGTTGGCGGGGGGTCAAGAGAGACCCAGTACTTC.